In its sample, the clone carrying this T cell receptor beta chain was seen many times. This sample was taken from a study of regulatory T cells in long-lasting Graves disease. Construction of TCR beta libraries relied on iRepertoire HTBI primers and on Arm-PCR targeting CDR3 regions. Each CDR3 protein gets one entry after TCRdb re-called the multiplex PCR reads with MiXCR. The sample has some 460,000 distinct CDR3 sequences, 15% to 20% seen once. The CDR3 sequence is 15 residues long. Germline V gives CDR1 LNHNV, CDR2 YYDKDF (reference sequence). V lost 0 bases to trimming and J lost 5 bases, with 11 bases between them. The time point was: newly diagnosed GD, antithyroid drugs for less than 3 months. Generation of the TCR library employed RNA extracted from PBMCs. These data also featured in a second study, about T cells in Graves' hyperthyroidism and ophthalmopathy.

This TCR came from a man in his forties or fifties with Graves disease. The chain joins TRBV15 to TRBJ2-1; D uncertain. The starting material was peripheral blood mononuclear cells (PBMCs), obtained at new diagnosis, from a patient treated with antithyroid drugs. The CDR3 reads CATSREVRVDNEQFF. The CDR3 coding sequence is TGTGCCACCAGCAGAGAGGTCCGTGTTGACAATGAGCAGTTCTTC.